Listed here are 29 T cell receptor beta chains from one sample, sequenced in a study of T-cell memory formation after mild COVID-19. In TCRdb, the 5' RACE reads were re-called with MiXCR into one record per CDR3 protein. The sample includes a few hundred thousand distinct CDR3 sequences, 15% to 20% of them seen just once. The specimen was PBMCs or a T cell subset sorted from them (not recorded which). These receptors all come from a man between 18 and 35 years old who had mild COVID-19 (a few samples of this study predate the infection). Cell type and time point are not known.

This clonotype was counted a few times. The rearrangement joins TRBV7-3 to TRBJ2-5; TRBD1 or TRBD2 may be the D gene (5 bases each). This CDR3 is built from 17 residues. Deletions cut 5 bases from V and 2 bases from J, with 21 bases between. Per germline, CDR1 SGHTA and CDR2 FQGTGA. CDR3 DNA: TGTGCCAGCAGCCTTGATCCCCCTGGGACCCGGCAAGAGACCCAGTACTTC. Its translation: CASSLDPPGTRQETQYF.

The rearrangement uses TRBV5-1 and TRBJ1-2, with D uncertain. Germline V CDR1 and CDR2: SGHRS, YFSETQ. The V gene lost 0 bases and the J gene lost 4 bases, with 7 bases spanning the gap. CDR3 size: 13 residues. The CDR3 spells CASSLDIVYGYTF. The CDR3 DNA follows: TGCGCCAGCAGCTTGGATATAGTCTATGGCTACACCTTC.

This clonotype occurred a few times. This chain joins TRBV3-2 and TRBJ2-7; TRBD1 is taken as the D call from the table, unchecked against the DNA. TRBV3-2 is shown as a pseudogene. The CDR3 spans 13 residues. CDR3 in amino acids: CASSQEQAYEQYV. The CDR3 bases are TGTGCCAGCAGCCAAGAACAGGCCTACGAGCAGTACGTC.

There are many counts of this clonotype. This sequence joins TRBV7-6 and TRBJ1-1; TRBD1 agrees at 9 bases. The trim removed 0 bases at V and 5 bases at J, leaving 7 bases unmatched. Germline CDR1 and CDR2: SGHVS and FNYEAQ. This CDR3 has 16 residues. CDR3 amino acids: CASSLAEGQGGTEAFF. The CDR3 DNA reads TGTGCCAGCAGCTTAGCGGAGGGACAGGGAGGAACTGAAGCTTTCTTT.

Only a few counts were recorded for this clonotype. The V gene is TRBV10-3, the J gene TRBJ1-4, with a weak D call TRBD1 (6 bases). Germline assignment: CDR1 ENHRY and CDR2 SYGVKD. The CDR3 is 15 amino acids. Trimming removed 6 bases from V and 8 bases from J, with 19 bases in between. The CDR3 loop reads CAISDSRGAGEKLFF. CDR3 coding DNA: TGTGCCATCAGCGACTCTCGGGGGGCTGGGGAAAAACTGTTTTTT.

V and J are TRBV12-3 or TRBV12-4 and TRBJ2-5; the D gene could be TRBD1 or TRBD2 (5 bases each). The CDR3 spans 13 residues. V was trimmed by 3 bases and J by 7 bases, leaving 12 bases between them. Written as DNA, the CDR3 is TGTGCCAGCAGTTTCACTAGGGGTGCGACCCAGTACTTC. As protein: CASSFTRGATQYF.

The J gene is TRBJ1-5, the V gene TRBV12-3 or TRBV12-4; D perhaps matches TRBD1 (5 bases). The CDR3 covers 14 residues. V was clipped by 8 bases and J by 2 bases, with 13 bases between them. The CDR3: CASRVGTGNQPQHF. The CDR3 DNA is TGTGCCAGCCGTGTGGGGACGGGCAATCAGCCCCAGCATTTT.

The rearrangement links TRBV29-1 to TRBJ1-1; 8 positions match TRBD1. This CDR3 has 12 amino acids. V shed 6 bases and J 6 bases; nucleotides not matched to a gene: 6. Germline V CDR1 and CDR2: SQVTM, ANQGSEA. In DNA, the CDR3 is TGCAGCGTATCAGGGGGCTGGGCTGAAGCTTTCTTT. Amino acid sequence: CSVSGGWAEAFF.

The CDR3 DNA reads as TGTGCCAGCAGCTTAGGAAGGGACCAGGATGGCTACACCTTC. Encoded protein: CASSLGRDQDGYTF. The chain is built from TRBV7-8 and TRBJ1-2, with D maybe TRBD1 (5 bases). Trimming took 1 base from V and 6 from J, leaving 12 bases between them. The CDR3 contains 14 residues. Per the germline V gene, CDR1 is SGHVS and CDR2 is FQNEAQ.

This clonotype has at least ten counts. The chain has TRBV6-2 or TRBV6-3 and TRBJ2-1; possible D gene TRBD1, 5 bases. V gave up 6 bases and J gave up 7 bases, with 16 bases separating them. This CDR3 region has 14 residues. The germline gives CDR1 MNHEY, CDR2 SVGEGT. The CDR3 protein is CASSSIAQGNEQFF. The CDR3, as DNA: TGTGCCAGCAGCTCCATTGCCCAGGGAAATGAGCAGTTCTTC.

This clonotype has more than one count but fewer than ten. DNA of the CDR3: TGTGCCACCAGCAGAGTATACGGGGGGATCAATGAGCAGTTCTTC. Translated, it gives CATSRVYGGINEQFF. V is TRBV15 and J is TRBJ2-1, with 7 bases fitting TRBD2. V dropped 1 base and J dropped 6; count of bases not matched to a gene: 6. The CDR3 loop spans 15 amino acids. Germline V gives CDR1 LNHNV, CDR2 YYDKDF (reference sequence).

This clonotype was seen repeatedly, ten times or more. This chain joins TRBV11-2 and TRBJ1-2; no clear D gene. Trimming took off 5 bases at V and 5 bases at J, with 21 bases between the two ends. The germline V gene encodes CDR1 SGHAT and CDR2 FQNNGV. The CDR3 extends over 16 amino acids. CDR3 in DNA: TGTGCCAGCAGCCCCTTGGTGAGCGGGCGCGGTTATGGCTACACCTTC. This gives the protein CASSPLVSGRGYGYTF.

The chain links TRBV6-2 or TRBV6-3 to TRBJ2-7; 7 bases map to TRBD1. CDR1 MNHEY and CDR2 SVGEGT come from the germline V gene. Germline trimming cut 6 bases from V and 7 bases from J; bases unmatched to any gene: 6. The CDR3 loop spans 12 amino acids. The CDR3 is CASRRTGGEQYV. Here the CDR3 DNA reads TGTGCCAGCAGAAGGACAGGTGGGGAGCAGTACGTC.

This clonotype was counted many times. The chain uses TRBV6-5 and TRBJ1-2; 10 bases are a match to TRBD1. The V gene's germline CDR1 is MNHEY and CDR2 SVGAGI. Trimming took 6 bases from V and 11 from J; bases not matched to a gene: 15. This CDR3 is 15 amino acids long. The CDR3 is CASSTTGTGEGPYTF. The CDR3, as DNA: TGTGCCAGCAGCACCACCGGGACAGGGGAAGGACCTTACACCTTC.

The genes are TRBV9 and TRBJ2-3, with D perhaps TRBD2 (6 bases). Trimming removed 0 bases from V and 2 bases from J, with 10 bases in between. CDR3 length: 15 amino acids. Germline CDR1 SGDLS, CDR2 YYNGEE. CDR3 nucleotide sequence: TGTGCCAGCAGCGTAGGCGGGGTATCCACAGATACGCAGTATTTT. This translates into CASSVGGVSTDTQYF. Based on the CDR3 plus reference TRBV9 and TRBJ2-3, the full variable domain is DSGVTQTPKHLITATGQRVTLRCSPRSGDLSVYWYQQSLDQGLQFLIQYYNGEERAKGNILERFSAQQFPDLHSELNLSSLELGDSALYFCASSVGGVSTDTQYFGPGTRLTVL.

In this sample, this clonotype turned up a few times. The V gene is TRBV4-1, the J gene TRBJ2-1, with 12 nucleotides matching TRBD2. Trimming removed 4 bases from V and 7 bases from J; junction bases left unmatched: 5. The CDR3 totals 15 residues. In germline, CDR1 is MGHRA, CDR2 YSYEKL. The CDR3 here is CASSRPSGGANEQFF. CDR3 bases: TGCGCCAGCAGCCGACCTAGCGGGGGGGCAAATGAGCAGTTCTTC.

This clonotype was observed a few times. The V and J genes are TRBV9 and TRBJ2-7; TRBD2 matches at 10 bases. Germline V lookup: CDR1 SGDLS, CDR2 YYNGEE. V was clipped by 3 bases and J by 4 bases; unmatched bases: 7. The CDR3 sequence is 15 residues long. The CDR3 nucleotides read TGTGCCAGCAGCGCAGCGGGGGGGCCGGGTTACGAGCAGTACTTC. Protein sequence: CASSAAGGPGYEQYF.

This clonotype showed up many times. The V and J genes are TRBV29-1 and TRBJ2-5; tentatively, D is TRBD1 or TRBD2 (6 bases each). Trimming took off 3 bases at V and 4 bases at J, with 9 bases between the two ends. This CDR3 has 12 residues. From germline, CDR1 is SQVTM and CDR2 ANQGSEA. The CDR3 spells CSVDRGGETQYF. In nucleotides, the CDR3 is TGCAGCGTTGACAGGGGAGGAGAGACCCAGTACTTC.

This clonotype has a handful of counts. V usage is TRBV12-3 or TRBV12-4 and J usage is TRBJ2-7; D is perhaps TRBD1 or TRBD2 (6 bases each). The V and J ends lost 7 bases and 4 bases respectively, with 11 bases between them. The CDR3 length is 12 residues. CDR3 coding DNA: TGTGCCAGCACCGGAGGGGGGTACGAGCAGTACTTC. Protein: CASTGGGYEQYF.

Ten or more counts support this clonotype. V usage is TRBV3-1 and J usage is TRBJ2-2; no clear D gene. The CDR3 covers 12 residues. Germline V lookup: CDR1 LGHDT, CDR2 YNNKEL (reference sequence). Trimming took 7 bases from V and 3 from J, leaving 6 bases between them. CDR3 residues: CASNAYTGELFF. The CDR3 DNA is TGTGCCAGCAACGCTTACACCGGGGAGCTGTTTTTT.

This clonotype was observed a handful of times. This chain uses TRBV12-3 or TRBV12-4 with TRBJ1-6, with 7 bases lining up with TRBD1. The CDR3 is made up of 17 amino acids. V lost 5 bases and J lost 1; bases outside the gene matches: 8. The CDR3 sequence is CASSPQGRKSYNSPLHF. CDR3 DNA: TGTGCCAGCAGTCCACAGGGGCGTAAGTCCTATAATTCACCCCTCCACTTT.

CDR3: CASSLAQTPYNEQFF. The CDR3 nucleotides read TGCGCCAGCAGCTTGGCCCAGACACCGTACAATGAGCAGTTCTTC. The chain has TRBV5-1 and TRBJ2-1, with no clear D. V was clipped by 0 bases and J by 4 bases, with 11 bases between them. Germline CDR1 reads SGHRS; CDR2 reads YFSETQ. This CDR3 has 15 amino acids.

The rearrangement links TRBV19 to TRBJ2-5; possible D gene TRBD2, 6 bases. This CDR3 comprises 12 residues. Germline loops: CDR1 LNHDA, CDR2 SQIVND (reference sequence). V was pared by 7 bases and J by 5 bases, with 11 bases between. The chain's CDR3 is CASTPGGETQYF. The CDR3 DNA follows: TGTGCCAGTACCCCCGGGGGTGAGACCCAGTACTTC.

This clonotype was recorded a few times. The chain carries TRBV2 and TRBJ2-7; either TRBD1 or TRBD2 may fit D (5 bases each). Trimming pared 4 bases from V and 0 bases from J, leaving 10 bases between. The length of the CDR3 is 14 residues. CDR1 is SNHLY, CDR2 FYNNEI, per germline. CDR3 in DNA: TGTGCCAGCAGTGCGGGACCTCGCTCCTACGAGCAGTACGTC. It translates to CASSAGPRSYEQYV.

The chain employs TRBV9 and TRBJ1-3; 11 bases align to TRBD1. In germline, CDR1 is SGDLS, CDR2 YYNGEE. Unmatched junction bases numbered 5, after V lost 3 bases and J lost 0 bases. This CDR3 contains 17 residues. The CDR3: CASSAPGQGVSGNTIYF. DNA for the CDR3: TGTGCCAGCAGCGCGCCGGGACAGGGGGTCTCTGGAAACACCATATATTTT.

The table lists this clonotype with many counts. The chain employs TRBV6-2 or TRBV6-3 and TRBJ2-2; D may be TRBD1 (6 bases). The V end was cut by 5 bases, the J end by 0 bases, with 7 bases between. This CDR3 has 14 amino acids. Germline CDR1 reads MNHEY; CDR2 reads SVGEGT. DNA of the CDR3: TGTGCCAGCAGTGAGGGGGCGAACACCGGGGAGCTGTTTTTT. Its translation is CASSEGANTGELFF.

Ten or more counts support this clonotype. V gene TRBV5-1 combines with J gene TRBJ2-3; D possibly corresponds to TRBD2 (5 bases). Trimming took 6 bases from V and 6 from J, leaving 23 bases between them. Per the germline V gene, CDR1 is SGHRS and CDR2 is YFSETQ. This CDR3 is 16 amino acids long. CDR3 coding DNA: TGCGCCAGCACCCTCACTCCGTTCGCGGGCGAGGATACGCAGTATTTT. Protein sequence: CASTLTPFAGEDTQYF.

The genes are TRBV7-3 and TRBJ2-3; maybe TRBD2 (6 bases). Germline-derived CDR1 and CDR2 are SGHTA and FQGTGA. V lost 5 bases to trimming and J lost 2 bases, with 14 bases between them. The CDR3 extends over 15 amino acids. The CDR3 region has the DNA TGTGCCAGCAGCCCACTTGGGGGGTTCACAGATACGCAGTATTTT. The encoded protein is CASSPLGGFTDTQYF.

This clonotype was seen a few times. The V and J genes are TRBV19 and TRBJ2-1; 10 bases match TRBD1. Trimming at V came to 4 bases and at J to 1 base, leaving 7 bases not matched to a gene. Germline CDR1 reads LNHDA; CDR2 reads SQIVND (reference sequence). The CDR3 is 17 amino acids. CDR3 region: CASSRTGTGVSYNEQFF. In DNA, the CDR3 is TGTGCCAGTAGTAGGACCGGGACAGGGGTTTCCTACAATGAGCAGTTCTTC.